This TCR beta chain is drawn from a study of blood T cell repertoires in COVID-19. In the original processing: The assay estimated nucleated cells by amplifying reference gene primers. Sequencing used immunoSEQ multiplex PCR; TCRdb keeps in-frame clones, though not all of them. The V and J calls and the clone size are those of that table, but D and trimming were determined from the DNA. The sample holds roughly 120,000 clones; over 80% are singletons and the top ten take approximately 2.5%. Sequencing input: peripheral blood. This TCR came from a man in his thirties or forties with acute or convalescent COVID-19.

The CDR3 bases are TGTGCCAGCAGCAAAGTCGCGCCTTTTCCAGGACAAGAGACCCAGTACTTC. It codes for CASSKVAPFPGQETQYF. V usage is TRBV21-1 and J usage is TRBJ2-5; the table's D call, TRBD1, was not checked against the DNA. TRBV21-1 is an annotated pseudogene. This CDR3 has 17 amino acids.